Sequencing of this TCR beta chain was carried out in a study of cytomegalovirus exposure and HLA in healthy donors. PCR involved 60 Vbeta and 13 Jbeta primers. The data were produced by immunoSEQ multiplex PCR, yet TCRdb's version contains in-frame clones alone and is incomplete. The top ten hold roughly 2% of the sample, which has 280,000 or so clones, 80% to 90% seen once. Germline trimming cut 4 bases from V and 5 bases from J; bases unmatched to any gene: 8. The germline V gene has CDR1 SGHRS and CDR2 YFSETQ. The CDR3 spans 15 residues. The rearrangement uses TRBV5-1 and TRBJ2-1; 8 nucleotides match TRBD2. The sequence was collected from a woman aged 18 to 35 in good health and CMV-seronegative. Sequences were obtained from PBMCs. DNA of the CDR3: TGCGCCAGCAGCGAGAGAGCGGGGGCCGACAATGAGCAGTTCTTC. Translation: CASSERAGADNEQFF.